This TCR beta chain comes out of a study of beta chain features in type 1 diabetes. Overall study: Taken together, all samples contributed around 100,000,000 examined sorted cells. Findings of the study overall: Type 1 diabetes patients had TCRB CDR3s that were shorter (moderately but significantly so) in all four CD4+ subsets. Naive, central memory and Treg TCRB repertoires appeared more alike in patients than in healthy donors.

Investigators reverse transcribed all isolated RNA, so they sequenced expressed TCRB transcripts. The assay was immunoSEQ multiplex PCR, and TCRdb's table has in-frame clones only and misses some. The repertoire holds more than 120,000 clones, with 10% to 15% as singletons. To note about this clone: The antigen is undetermined.

Germline loops: CDR1 MDHEN, CDR2 SYDVKM. Unmatched junction bases numbered 7, after V lost 5 bases and J lost 10 bases. The CDR3 is 12 residues long. Every participating donor gave one draw, a heparinised blood sample averaging about 116 mL. The chain uses TRBV28 and TRBJ1-2; 7 nucleotides match TRBD1. This receptor was identified in a man aged 18 to 29 with type 1 diabetes. The sample was central memory CD4+ T cells from blood. The CDR3 is CASSRQGFAYTF. For the CDR3, the DNA is TGTGCCAGCAGTAGACAGGGTTTTGCCTACACCTTC.